The 6 T cell receptor beta chains given below trace back to one sample, sequenced in a study of long-term antiretroviral therapy in people with HIV. The immunoSEQ assay was v3.0, run at survey level. Produced via immunoSEQ multiplex PCR; TCRdb's table is partial and in-frame only. The sample lists over 15,000 clones; approximately 96% were seen once. Sequenced here: unsorted PBMCs, sampled more than 10 years after starting antiretroviral therapy. The source is a young man with HIV.

This clone has just a few counts. The chain joins TRBV6-1 to TRBJ2-1; 7 bases agree with TRBD1. The V gene's germline CDR1 is MNHNS and CDR2 SASEGT. J was trimmed by 8 bases and V by 0 bases; bases with no gene match: 7. The CDR3 is 15 amino acids. CDR3 DNA sequence: TGTGCCAGCAGTGAAGCGCTCCAGGGGGTGGATGAGCAGTTCTTC. Translation: CASSEALQGVDEQFF.

CDR3 nucleotides: TGCGCCAGCAGCTGGCCGACAGGGGGCTACTCTGGGGCCAACGTCCTGACTTTC. Its translation is CASSWPTGGYSGANVLTF. The rearrangement joins TRBV5-1 to TRBJ2-6, with TRBD1 identical over 10 bases. This CDR3 spans 18 amino acids. V shed 3 bases and J 0 bases; nucleotides not matched to a gene: 6. Germline CDR1 reads SGHRS; CDR2 reads YFSETQ.

The chain combines TRBV18 with TRBJ2-7, with D unclear. The length of the CDR3 is 14 residues. CDR1 and CDR2 (germline): KGHSH, LQKENI. The V end was cut by 0 bases, the J end by 4 bases, with 10 bases between. CDR3 residues: CASSPPGRFYEQYF. CDR3 coding DNA: TGTGCCAGCTCACCACCTGGCAGGTTTTACGAGCAGTACTTC.

The rearrangement links TRBV6-4 to TRBJ1-2, with D perhaps TRBD1 (5 bases). CDR3 length: 14 residues. Trimming removed 2 bases at V and 7 bases at J, with 14 bases between. Germline-derived CDR1 and CDR2 are MRHNA and SNTAGT. The CDR3, as DNA: TGTGCCAGCAGTGACGGGTTGGAGGGGTCTGGCTACACCTTC. Its translation is CASSDGLEGSGYTF.

Details on this clone: The junction differs from germline at one of its ends, possibly a read error. The rearrangement uses TRBV7-7 and TRBJ2-6; unclear D gene. The CDR3 has 14 amino acids. CDR1 is SSHAT, CDR2 FNYEAQ, per germline (reference sequence). CDR3 amino acids: CASSSSPGANVLTF. CDR3 nucleotides: TGTGCTAGCAGTTCGAGCCCTGGGGCCAACGTCCTGACTTTC.

This clone was seen once. This chain links TRBV29-1 with TRBJ1-2; tentative D call: TRBD1 (6 bases). Between the trimmed V and J ends, which lost 0 bases and 4 bases, there was a span of 21 bases. The CDR3 runs 17 residues. In germline, CDR1 is SQVTM, CDR2 ANQGSEA. For the CDR3, the DNA is TGCAGCGTTGAAGAAGCCGCGGGGGCCGCTTTTTTCTATGGCTACACCTTC. Its protein is CSVEEAAGAAFFYGYTF.